The 16 T cell receptor beta chains given below trace back to one sample, sequenced in a study of memory CD4+ T cells and cytomegalovirus serostatus. Single viable CD3+CD4+CD8-CD45RO+ cells were sorted as the memory CD4+ T cells. Some clones are missing from TCRdb's copy, which holds only in-frame ones; the method was immunoSEQ multiplex PCR. This sample has 55,000 to 80,000 clones, with 70% to 80% found just once. Material for sequencing was memory CD4+ T cells from blood. The receptors were gathered from an adult in good health and CMV-seropositive.

The chain links TRBV5-6 to TRBJ2-5; D not resolved. V lost 6 bases to trimming and J lost 7 bases, with 13 bases between them. CDR3 size: 12 residues. Germline-derived CDR1 and CDR2 are SGHDT and YYEEEE. The CDR3 here is CASTTLPGTQYF. In DNA, the CDR3 is TGTGCCAGCACCACACTCCCGGGGACCCAGTACTTC.

Notes on this clone: The junction shows a germline mismatch at one end, possibly a read error. The V gene is TRBV7-7, the J gene TRBJ2-7; no clear D. The CDR3 spans 13 residues. Looked up from germline, CDR1 is SSHAT and CDR2 is FNYEAQ (reference sequence). This chain's CDR3 is CASSFGPTYEQYF. CDR3 nucleotide sequence: TGTGCTAGCAGCTTCGGACCCACCTACGAGCAGTACTTC.

The V call is TRBV7-9, the J call TRBJ1-1, with a possible D match to TRBD1 (5 bases). CDR3 length: 13 amino acids. V shed 3 bases and J shed 3 bases, with 8 bases lying between them. From germline, CDR1 is SEHNR and CDR2 FQNEAQ (reference sequence). CDR3 DNA sequence: TGTGCCAGCAGCTTCGTAGGGGACACTGAAGCTTTCTTT. Translation gives CASSFVGDTEAFF.

This CDR3 reads CASSLTGGDGNTIYF. CDR3 coding DNA: TGTGCCAGCAGCCTTACAGGGGGCGATGGAAACACCATATATTTT. The chain joins TRBV11-2 to TRBJ1-3, with 9 bases matching TRBD1. V trimming: 5 bases; J trimming: 3 bases; junction bases outside the gene matches: 5. CDR3 length: 15 amino acids. Germline CDR1 reads SGHAT; CDR2 reads FQNNGV.

This clone showed up many times. V usage is TRBV6-1 and J usage is TRBJ2-7; no reliable D call. This CDR3 has 14 residues. Germline-derived CDR1 and CDR2 are MNHNS and SASEGT. V was pared by 1 base and J by 2 bases, with 9 bases between. The chain's CDR3 is CASSEGHGPYEQYF. The CDR3 DNA reads TGTGCCAGCAGTGAAGGGCACGGACCCTACGAGCAGTACTTC.

The genes are TRBV19 and TRBJ2-3; 10 bases line up with TRBD2. The CDR3 extends over 18 amino acids. J was trimmed by 4 bases and V by 5 bases; bases with no gene match: 15. The germline V gene has CDR1 LNHDA and CDR2 SQIVND (reference sequence). The DNA for the CDR3 is TGTGCCAGTAGTCCCGAGGCGGCGAGCGGGGGGGCGTCAGATACGCAGTATTTT. Translation: CASSPEAASGGASDTQYF.

The gene calls are TRBV25-1 and TRBJ2-2; D is unresolved. Germline V gene data show CDR1 as MGHDK and CDR2 as SYGVNS. V dropped 0 bases and J dropped 5 bases, with 10 bases sitting between them. The CDR3 is made up of 15 amino acids. The CDR3 sequence is CASSEYPERTGELFF. CDR3 coding DNA: TGTGCCAGCAGTGAATATCCTGAGAGGACCGGGGAGCTGTTTTTT. Full variable domain (missing parts from reference TRBV25-1 and TRBJ2-2): EADIYQTPRYLVIGTGKKITLECSQTMGHDKMYWYQQDPGMELHLIHYSYGVNSTEKGDLSSESTVSRIRTEHFPLTLESARPSHTSQYLCASSEYPERTGELFFGEGSRLTVL.

The rearrangement uses TRBV19 and TRBJ1-1, with no clear D. CDR1 is LNHDA, CDR2 SQIVND, per germline (reference sequence). Trimming left V 5 bases short and J 1 base short, with 8 bases between. CDR3 size: 13 residues. The CDR3 DNA reads TGTGCCAGTAGTCGTCGAGGGAACACTGAAGCTTTCTTT. This sequence encodes CASSRRGNTEAFF.

This clone was counted once. This chain joins TRBV4-2 and TRBJ2-3, with 8 positions matching TRBD2. The J segment lost 5 bases and the V segment lost 0 bases, leaving 10 bases of the junction unmatched. The germline gives CDR1 LGHNA, CDR2 YNFKEQ. The CDR3 runs to 17 residues. Here the CDR3 reads CASSQDVAGNARDTQYF. The CDR3 nucleotides are TGTGCCAGCAGCCAAGATGTAGCGGGGAACGCGAGAGATACGCAGTATTTT.

The chain employs TRBV5-1 and TRBJ2-3; D tentatively reads TRBD1 or TRBD2 (5 bases each). The V end lost 4 bases, the J end lost 6 bases, and 15 bases lay between the germline ends. Germline V gene data show CDR1 as SGHRS and CDR2 as YFSETQ. The CDR3 covers 14 residues. CDR3 residues: CASSPRDPGDTQYF. In DNA form, the CDR3 reads TGCGCCAGCAGCCCCCGGGACCCGGGGGATACGCAGTATTTT. The complete variable domain, with remaining parts taken from reference TRBV5-1 and TRBJ2-3, reads KAGVTQTPRYLIKTRGQQVTLSCSPISGHRSVSWYQQTPGQGLQFLFEYFSETQRNKGNFPGRFSGRQFSNSRSEMNVSTLELGDSALYLCASSPRDPGDTQYFGPGTRLTVL.

The gene calls are TRBV30 and TRBJ2-3; D might be TRBD2 (5 bases). The CDR3 has 14 residues. Germline lookup yields CDR1 GTSNPN and CDR2 SVGIG (reference sequence). V was shortened by 5 bases and J by 3 bases, with 15 bases between the two germline ends. In DNA, the CDR3 is TGTGCCTGGGCCAAAGCTAGCAGAACAGATACGCAGTATTTT. The encoded protein is CAWAKASRTDTQYF.

V and J are TRBV4-2 and TRBJ1-4; 9 bases match TRBD1. In germline, CDR1 is LGHNA, CDR2 YNFKEQ. Trimming at V came to 1 base and at J to 8 bases, leaving 5 bases not matched to a gene. The CDR3 is 15 residues long. The CDR3 sequence: CASSQATGGEEKLFF. In nucleotides, the CDR3 is TGTGCCAGCAGCCAAGCGACAGGGGGTGAGGAAAAACTGTTTTTT.

This clone was seen many times. The rearrangement uses TRBV19 and TRBJ1-3; TRBD1 matches at 10 bases. There are 16 residues in the CDR3. CDR1 is LNHDA and CDR2 is SQIVND in the germline V gene (reference sequence). V trimming: 3 bases; J trimming: 1 base; junction bases outside the gene matches: 3. CDR3 loop: CASSMGQGTSGNTIYF. For the CDR3, the DNA is TGTGCCAGTAGTATGGGACAGGGGACATCTGGAAACACCATATATTTT.

The V gene is TRBV7-8, the J gene TRBJ2-7; D is possibly TRBD1 or TRBD2 (5 bases each). Germline V lookup: CDR1 SGHVS, CDR2 FQNEAQ. Trimming pared 5 bases from V and 7 bases from J, leaving 12 bases between. The CDR3 has 12 residues. As DNA, the CDR3 is TGTGCCAGCAGCCAACGGGGCTATGAGCAGTACTTC. Translating it yields CASSQRGYEQYF. Full variable domain (remainder filled in from reference TRBV7-8 and TRBJ2-7): GAGVSQSPRYKVAKRGQDVALRCDPISGHVSLFWYQQALGQGPEFLTYFQNEAQLDKSGLPSDRFFAERPEGSVSTLKIQRTQQEDSAVYLCASSQRGYEQYFGPGTRLTVT.

The rearrangement links TRBV5-1 to TRBJ2-7; 8 bases line up with TRBD2. Germline loops: CDR1 SGHRS, CDR2 YFSETQ. The CDR3 is 16 residues long. The V segment lost 0 bases and the J segment 0 bases; nucleotides outside the gene matches: 5. CDR3 DNA sequence: TGCGCCAGCAGCTTGGCTGGCGGGGGGAGCTCCTACGAGCAGTACTTC. Encoded protein: CASSLAGGGSSYEQYF.

The rearrangement uses TRBV10-3 and TRBJ2-1; D not resolved. CDR1 and CDR2 from the germline V gene are ENHRY and SYGVKD. This CDR3 region has 14 residues. V was clipped by 3 bases and J by 3 bases, with 9 bases between them. CDR3 nucleotides: TGTGCCATCAGTGATAAAGTAGACTACAATGAGCAGTTCTTC. Protein sequence: CAISDKVDYNEQFF.